This TCR beta chain was sequenced during a study of shared clonotypes between healthy human individuals. Points from the study as a whole: The low donor count limited represented genetic and exposure-history diversity. Blood alone was sampled, and tissue repertoires likely differ.

About this clone: Its matching antigen is unknown.

J lost 3 bases, V lost 2 bases, and 6 bases had no gene match. Germline loops: CDR1 SGHAT, CDR2 FQNNGV. This CDR3 is built from 15 residues. Deep level was the assay's run setting. Data came from immunoSEQ multiplex PCR; TCRdb stores just in-frame clones and leaves some out. Seen here are hundreds of thousands of clones, 90% to 95% observed once, and the top ten hold approximately 25%. Naive CD8 cells, CD45RO-negative and positively selected for CCR7, excluded terminally differentiated effector memory CD45RA+ cells. Sequencing was carried out using naive CD8+ T cells sorted from blood. This TCR was sampled from a man aged 25-40 years in good health. The chain combines TRBV11-2 with TRBJ2-7, with 8 positions matching TRBD2. The CDR3 region has the DNA TGTGCCAGCAGCTTATCAGCGGGAGATATCTACGAGCAGTACTTC. The encoded protein is CASSLSAGDIYEQYF. The whole variable domain, filled in from reference TRBV11-2 and TRBJ2-7, reads EAGVAQSPRYKIIEKRQSVAFWCNPISGHATLYWYQQILGQGPKLLIQFQNNGVVDDSQLPKDRFSAERLKGVDSTLKIQPAKLEDSAVYLCASSLSAGDIYEQYFGPGTRLTVT.